The clone carrying this TCR beta chain was found a few times. The assay was immunoSEQ multiplex PCR, and TCRdb's table has in-frame clones only and misses some. Found here are roughly 60,000 clones, 90% to 95% of them singletons; the top ten hold under 6.5%. The data are from a study of cytomegalovirus exposure and HLA in healthy donors. The CDR3 length is 15 residues. Germline loops: CDR1 LNHDA, CDR2 SQIVND (reference sequence). Trimming removed 5 bases from V and 4 bases from J, with 15 bases in between. This clonotype originated in a woman between 18 and 30 years old in good health and CMV-seropositive. J is TRBJ1-5 and V is TRBV19; weak D call: TRBD1 (6 bases). The sample taken for sequencing was PBMCs. In nucleotides, the CDR3 is TGTGCCAGTAGTCCCCAGAAGACAGGTAATCAGCCCCAGCATTTT. Translating it yields CASSPQKTGNQPQHF.